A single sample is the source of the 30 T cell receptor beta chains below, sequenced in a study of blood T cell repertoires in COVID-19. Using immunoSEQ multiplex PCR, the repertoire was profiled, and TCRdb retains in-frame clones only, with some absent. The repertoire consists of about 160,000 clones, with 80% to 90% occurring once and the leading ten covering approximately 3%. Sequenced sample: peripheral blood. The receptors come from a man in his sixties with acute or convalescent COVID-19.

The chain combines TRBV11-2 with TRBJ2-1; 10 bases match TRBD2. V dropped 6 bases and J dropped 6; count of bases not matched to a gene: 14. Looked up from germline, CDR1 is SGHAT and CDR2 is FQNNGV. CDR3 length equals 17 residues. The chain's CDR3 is CASSRAGGVGGSNEQFF. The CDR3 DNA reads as TGTGCCAGCAGTCGAGCGGGAGGGGTAGGGGGTAGCAATGAGCAGTTCTTC.

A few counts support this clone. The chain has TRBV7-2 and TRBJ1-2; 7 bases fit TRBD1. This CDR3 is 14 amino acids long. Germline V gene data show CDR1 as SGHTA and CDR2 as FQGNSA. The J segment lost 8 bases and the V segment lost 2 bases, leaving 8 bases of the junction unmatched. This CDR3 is CASSLLTGSRGYTF. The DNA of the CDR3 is TGTGCCAGCAGCTTACTGACAGGGAGCAGGGGCTACACCTTC.

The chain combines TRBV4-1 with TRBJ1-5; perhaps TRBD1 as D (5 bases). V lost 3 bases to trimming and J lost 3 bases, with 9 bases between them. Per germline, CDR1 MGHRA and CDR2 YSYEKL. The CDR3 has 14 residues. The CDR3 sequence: CASSHSRANQPQHF. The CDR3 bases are TGCGCCAGCAGCCATAGCAGGGCCAATCAGCCCCAGCATTTT.

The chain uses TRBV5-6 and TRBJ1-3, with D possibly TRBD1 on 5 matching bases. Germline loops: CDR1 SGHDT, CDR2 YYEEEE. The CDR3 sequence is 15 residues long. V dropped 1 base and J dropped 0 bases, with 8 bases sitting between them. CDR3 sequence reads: CASSLPGNSGNTIYF. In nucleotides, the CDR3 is TGTGCCAGCAGCTTGCCAGGGAACTCTGGAAACACCATATATTTT. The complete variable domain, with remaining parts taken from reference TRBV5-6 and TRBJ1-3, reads DAGVTQSPTHLIKTRGQQVTLRCSPKSGHDTVSWYQQALGQGPQFIFQYYEEEERQRGNFPDRFSGHQFPNYSSELNVNALLLGDSALYLCASSLPGNSGNTIYFGEGSWLTVV.

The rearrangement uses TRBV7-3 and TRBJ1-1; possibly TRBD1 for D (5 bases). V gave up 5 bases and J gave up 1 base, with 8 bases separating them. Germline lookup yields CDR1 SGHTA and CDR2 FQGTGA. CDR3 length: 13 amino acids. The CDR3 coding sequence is TGTGCCAGCAGCGTACAGGAGAACACTGAAGCTTTCTTT. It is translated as CASSVQENTEAFF. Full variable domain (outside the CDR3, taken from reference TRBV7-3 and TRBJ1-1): GAGVSQTPSNKVTEKGKYVELRCDPISGHTALYWYRQSLGQGPEFLIYFQGTGAADDSGLPNDRFFAVRPEGSVSTLKIQRTERGDSAVYLCASSVQENTEAFFGQGTRLTVV.

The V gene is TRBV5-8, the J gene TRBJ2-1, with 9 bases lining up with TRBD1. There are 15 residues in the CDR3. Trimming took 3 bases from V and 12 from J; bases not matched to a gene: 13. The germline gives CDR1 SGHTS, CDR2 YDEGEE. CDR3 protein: CASSSLGQGRERQFF. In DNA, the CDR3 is TGTGCCAGCAGCTCCTTGGGACAGGGCCGAGAAAGGCAGTTCTTC.

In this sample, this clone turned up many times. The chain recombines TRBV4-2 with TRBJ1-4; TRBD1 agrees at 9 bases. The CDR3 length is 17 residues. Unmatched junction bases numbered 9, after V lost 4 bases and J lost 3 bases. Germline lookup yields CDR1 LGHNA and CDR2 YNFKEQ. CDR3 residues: CASSPLTGQGANEKLFF. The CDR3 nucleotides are TGTGCCAGCAGCCCTCTCACGGGACAGGGAGCTAATGAAAAACTGTTTTTT.

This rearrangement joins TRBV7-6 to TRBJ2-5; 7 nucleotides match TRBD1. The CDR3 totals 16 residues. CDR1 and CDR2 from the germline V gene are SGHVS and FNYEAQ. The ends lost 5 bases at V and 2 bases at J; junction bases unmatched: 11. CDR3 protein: CASSKSRDRKQETQYF. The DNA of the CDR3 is TGTGCCAGCAGCAAGAGCCGGGACAGAAAGCAAGAGACCCAGTACTTC.

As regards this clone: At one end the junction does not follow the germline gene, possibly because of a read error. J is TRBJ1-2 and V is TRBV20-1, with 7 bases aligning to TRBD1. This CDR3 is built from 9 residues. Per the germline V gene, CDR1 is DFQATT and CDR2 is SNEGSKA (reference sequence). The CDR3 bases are TGCAGTGTTGCGAACAGGGGCATCTTC. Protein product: CSVANRGIF.

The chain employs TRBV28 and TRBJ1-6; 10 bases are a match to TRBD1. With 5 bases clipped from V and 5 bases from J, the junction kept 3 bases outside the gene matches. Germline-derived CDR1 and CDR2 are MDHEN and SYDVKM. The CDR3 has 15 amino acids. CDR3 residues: CASSLGQGDNSPLHF. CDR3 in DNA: TGTGCCAGCAGTCTCGGACAGGGGGATAATTCACCCCTCCACTTT.

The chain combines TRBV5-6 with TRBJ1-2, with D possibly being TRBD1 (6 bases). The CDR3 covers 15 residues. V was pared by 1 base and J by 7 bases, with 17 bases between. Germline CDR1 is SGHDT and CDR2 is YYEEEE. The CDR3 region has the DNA TGTGCCAGCAGCTTGAGTGCGGGGGGCTGGTCTGGCTACACCTTC. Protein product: CASSLSAGGWSGYTF.

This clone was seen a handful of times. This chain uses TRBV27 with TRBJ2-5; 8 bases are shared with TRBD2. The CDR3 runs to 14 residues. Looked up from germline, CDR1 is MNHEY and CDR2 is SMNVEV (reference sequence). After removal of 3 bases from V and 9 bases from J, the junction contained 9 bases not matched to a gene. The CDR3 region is CASSLVAGPGAQYF. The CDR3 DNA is TGTGCCAGCAGTTTGGTAGCGGGGCCTGGGGCCCAGTACTTC.

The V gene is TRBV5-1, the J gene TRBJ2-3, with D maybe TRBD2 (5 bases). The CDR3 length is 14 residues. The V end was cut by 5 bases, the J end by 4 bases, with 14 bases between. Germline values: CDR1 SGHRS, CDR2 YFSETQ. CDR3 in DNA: TGCGCCAGCAGAGAGGGCCTAGATCCAGATACGCAGTATTTT. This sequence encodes CASREGLDPDTQYF.

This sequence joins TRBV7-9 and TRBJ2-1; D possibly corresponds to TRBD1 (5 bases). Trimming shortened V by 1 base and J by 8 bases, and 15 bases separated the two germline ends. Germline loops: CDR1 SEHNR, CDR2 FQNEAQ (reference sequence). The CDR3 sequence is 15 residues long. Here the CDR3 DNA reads TGTGCCAGCAGCTTAGACAGGTCTCTCGCGGATGAGCAGTTCTTC. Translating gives CASSLDRSLADEQFF.

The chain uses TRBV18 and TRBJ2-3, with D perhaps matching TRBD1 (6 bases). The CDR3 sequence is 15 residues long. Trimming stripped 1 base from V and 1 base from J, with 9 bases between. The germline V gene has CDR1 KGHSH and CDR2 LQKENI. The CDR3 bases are TGTGCCAGCTCACCACAAGGGGGAGGCACAGATACGCAGTATTTT. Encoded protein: CASSPQGGGTDTQYF.

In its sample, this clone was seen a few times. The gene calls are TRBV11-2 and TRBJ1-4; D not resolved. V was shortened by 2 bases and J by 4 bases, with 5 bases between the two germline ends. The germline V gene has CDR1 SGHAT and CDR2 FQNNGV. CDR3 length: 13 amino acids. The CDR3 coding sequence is TGTGCCAGCAGCTTACAGATTAATGAAAAACTGTTTTTT. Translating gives CASSLQINEKLFF.

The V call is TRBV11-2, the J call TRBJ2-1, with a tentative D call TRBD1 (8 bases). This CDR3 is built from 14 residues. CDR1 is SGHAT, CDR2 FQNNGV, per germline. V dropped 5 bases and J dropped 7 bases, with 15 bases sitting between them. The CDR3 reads CASSRLQGGNEQFF. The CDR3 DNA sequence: TGTGCCAGCAGCCGCTTACAGGGGGGGAATGAGCAGTTCTTC.

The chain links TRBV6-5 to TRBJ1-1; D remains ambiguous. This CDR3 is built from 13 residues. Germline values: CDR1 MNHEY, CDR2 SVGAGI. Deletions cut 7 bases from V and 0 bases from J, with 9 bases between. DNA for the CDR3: TGTGCCAGCACCGAGTCCGTGAACACTGAAGCTTTCTTT. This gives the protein CASTESVNTEAFF.

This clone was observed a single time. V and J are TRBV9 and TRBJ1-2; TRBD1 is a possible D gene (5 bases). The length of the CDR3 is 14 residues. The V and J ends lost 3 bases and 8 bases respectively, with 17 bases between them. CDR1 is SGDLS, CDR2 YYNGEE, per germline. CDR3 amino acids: CASSDRRGVSGYTF. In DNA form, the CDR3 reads TGTGCCAGCAGCGACCGACGGGGGGTCAGCGGCTACACCTTC.

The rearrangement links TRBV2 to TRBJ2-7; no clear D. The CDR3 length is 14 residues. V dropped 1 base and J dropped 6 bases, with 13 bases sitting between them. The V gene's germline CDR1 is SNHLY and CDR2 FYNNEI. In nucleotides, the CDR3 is TGTGCCAGCAGTGAAGTGAGACAAAGAGCCGAGCAGTACTTC. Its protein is CASSEVRQRAEQYF.

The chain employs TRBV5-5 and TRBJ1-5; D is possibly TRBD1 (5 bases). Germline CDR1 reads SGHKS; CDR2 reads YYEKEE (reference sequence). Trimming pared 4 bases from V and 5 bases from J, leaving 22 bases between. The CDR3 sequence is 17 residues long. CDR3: CASSRSGTEGKDQPQHF. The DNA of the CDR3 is TGTGCCAGCAGCCGAAGCGGGACTGAAGGTAAGGATCAGCCCCAGCATTTT.

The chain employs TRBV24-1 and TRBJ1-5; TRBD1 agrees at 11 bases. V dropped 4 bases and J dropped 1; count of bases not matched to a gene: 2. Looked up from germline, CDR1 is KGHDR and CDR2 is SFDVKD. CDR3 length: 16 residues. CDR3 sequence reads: CATSDGQGASNQPQHF. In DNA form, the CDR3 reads TGTGCCACCAGTGACGGACAGGGGGCCAGCAATCAGCCCCAGCATTTT.

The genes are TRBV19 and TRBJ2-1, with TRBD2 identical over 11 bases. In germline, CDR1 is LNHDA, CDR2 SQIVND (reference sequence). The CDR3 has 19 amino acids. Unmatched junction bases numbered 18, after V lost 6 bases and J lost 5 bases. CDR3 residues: CASSNFPTSGVSLHNEQFF. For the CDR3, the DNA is TGTGCCAGTAGCAATTTCCCGACTAGCGGGGTGAGTCTGCACAATGAGCAGTTCTTC.

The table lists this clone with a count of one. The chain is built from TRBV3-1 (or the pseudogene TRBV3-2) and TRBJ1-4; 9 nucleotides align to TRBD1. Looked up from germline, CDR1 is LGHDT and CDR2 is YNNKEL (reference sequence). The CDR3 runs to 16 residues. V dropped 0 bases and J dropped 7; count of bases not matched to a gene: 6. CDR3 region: CASSQEAETGGEKLFF. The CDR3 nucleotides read TGTGCCAGCAGCCAAGAGGCGGAGACAGGGGGTGAAAAACTGTTTTTT.

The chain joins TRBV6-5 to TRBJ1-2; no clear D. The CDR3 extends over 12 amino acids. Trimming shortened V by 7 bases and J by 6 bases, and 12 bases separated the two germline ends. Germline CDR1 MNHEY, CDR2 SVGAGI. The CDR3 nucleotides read TGTGCCAGCAATCCGGGTTGGAATGGCTACACCTTC. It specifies CASNPGWNGYTF.

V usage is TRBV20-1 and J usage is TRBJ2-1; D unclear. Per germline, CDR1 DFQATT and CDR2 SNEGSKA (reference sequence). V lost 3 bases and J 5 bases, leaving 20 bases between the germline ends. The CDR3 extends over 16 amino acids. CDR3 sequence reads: CSASRPGSTNNNEQFF. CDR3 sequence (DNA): TGCAGTGCTAGTCGTCCTGGCAGTACGAATAACAATGAGCAGTTCTTC.

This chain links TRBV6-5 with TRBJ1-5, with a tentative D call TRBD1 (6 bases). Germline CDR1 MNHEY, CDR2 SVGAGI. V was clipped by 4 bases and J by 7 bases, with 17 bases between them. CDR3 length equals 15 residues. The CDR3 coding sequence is TGTGCCAGCAGTTCCCAGCCCAGGGGACAACAGCCCCAGCATTTT. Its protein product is CASSSQPRGQQPQHF.

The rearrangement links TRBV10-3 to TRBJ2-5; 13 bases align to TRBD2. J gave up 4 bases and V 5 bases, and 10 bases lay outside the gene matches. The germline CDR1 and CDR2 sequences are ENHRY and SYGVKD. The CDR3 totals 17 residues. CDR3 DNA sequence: TGTGCCATCAGTCGGACTAGCGGGGGCCCTGAGGGAGAGACCCAGTACTTC. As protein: CAISRTSGGPEGETQYF.

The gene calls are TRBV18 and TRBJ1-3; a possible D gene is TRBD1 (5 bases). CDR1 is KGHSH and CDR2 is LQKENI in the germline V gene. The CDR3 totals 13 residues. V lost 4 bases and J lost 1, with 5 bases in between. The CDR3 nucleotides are TGTGCCAGCTCACAGGGGTCTGGAAACACCATATATTTT. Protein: CASSQGSGNTIYF.

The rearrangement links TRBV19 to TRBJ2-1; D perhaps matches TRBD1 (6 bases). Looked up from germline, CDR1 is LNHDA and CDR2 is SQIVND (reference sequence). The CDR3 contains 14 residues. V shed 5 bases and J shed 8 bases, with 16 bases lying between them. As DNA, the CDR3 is TGTGCCAGTAGTGTTCAGACAGGTTGGGATGAGCAGTTCTTC. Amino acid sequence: CASSVQTGWDEQFF.